The next 13 T cell receptor beta chains were all read from a single sample in a study of blood T cells in healthy people across ages. Together with a sample-barcoded 5' primer, a J-beta primer mix was included in a second PCR lasting about 7 to 11 cycles. One entry per CDR3 protein results from TCRdb running MiXCR on the 5' RACE reads. The sample records about 700,000 distinct CDR3 sequences, approximately 30% being singletons. Sequenced input: blood. The receptors were gathered from an elderly woman in good health.

The J gene is TRBJ2-5, the V gene TRBV7-2; 10 nucleotides match TRBD2. The V segment lost 1 base and the J segment 3 bases; nucleotides outside the gene matches: 5. The CDR3 runs 16 residues. CDR1 SGHTA and CDR2 FQGNSA come from the germline V gene. As DNA, the CDR3 is TGTGCCAGCAGCTTAGGAACACTAGCGGGGAAAGAGACCCAGTACTTC. Its translation: CASSLGTLAGKETQYF.

V usage is TRBV20-1 and J usage is TRBJ2-3; 9 nucleotides align to TRBD2. The germline V gene encodes CDR1 DFQATT and CDR2 SNEGSKA (reference sequence). The V segment lost 2 bases and the J segment 1 base; nucleotides outside the gene matches: 10. This CDR3 is 17 amino acids long. The CDR3 spells CSARLSGGDLGTDTQYF. In nucleotides, the CDR3 is TGCAGTGCTAGACTTAGCGGGGGTGATCTTGGCACAGATACGCAGTATTTT.

This clonotype has a count of ten or more. CDR3 sequence reads: CASSNRGPFEGYTF. The DNA for the CDR3 is TGCGCCAGCAGCAACAGGGGGCCCTTTGAGGGCTACACCTTC. This rearrangement joins TRBV4-1 to TRBJ1-2; 9 bases match TRBD1. Germline V gives CDR1 MGHRA, CDR2 YSYEKL. With 5 bases clipped from V and 8 bases from J, the junction kept 9 bases outside the gene matches. There are 14 residues in the CDR3.

This clonotype was picked up many times. The CDR3 is CSVAEGDYGYTF. The CDR3, as DNA: TGCAGCGTTGCCGAGGGGGACTATGGCTACACCTTC. This chain joins TRBV29-1 and TRBJ1-2; TRBD1 is a possible D gene (6 bases). Germline V CDR1 and CDR2: SQVTM, ANQGSEA. The V gene lost 4 bases and the J gene lost 3 bases, with 9 bases spanning the gap. This CDR3 has 12 residues. The whole variable domain, remainder taken from reference TRBV29-1 and TRBJ1-2, is SAVISQKPSRDICQRGTSLTIQCQVDSQVTMMFWYRQQPGQSLTLIATANQGSEATYESGFVIDKFPISRPNLTFSTLTVSNMSPEDSSIYLCSVAEGDYGYTFGSGTRLTVV.

This clonotype showed up just a few times. The CDR3 protein is CSGAGGPNTGELFF. In DNA form, the CDR3 reads TGCAGCGGAGCGGGGGGGCCGAACACCGGGGAGCTGTTTTTT. The chain joins TRBV29-1 to TRBJ2-2, with 10 bases fitting TRBD2. This CDR3 region has 14 residues. Trimming removed 7 bases from V and 0 bases from J; junction bases left unmatched: 2. CDR1 SQVTM and CDR2 ANQGSEA come from the germline V gene.

This clonotype was counted ten times or more. This may stem from a read error, because a much larger clone lies one nucleotide away. The rearrangement joins TRBV7-2 to TRBJ1-2, with 8 positions matching TRBD1. Germline V gives CDR1 SGHTA, CDR2 FQGNSA. The V gene end was trimmed by 7 bases and the J gene end by 6 bases; junction bases not matched to a gene: 7. The CDR3 loop spans 13 amino acids. CDR3 in DNA: TGTGCCAGCACCCTTACAGGGGGTCATGGCTACACCTTC. Translating it yields CASTLTGGHGYTF.

This clonotype was counted a few times. The chain carries TRBV20-1 and TRBJ1-6; D unclear. The germline V and J ends were trimmed by 6 bases and 7 bases, with 13 bases remaining between them. This CDR3 has 13 amino acids. Germline lookup yields CDR1 DFQATT and CDR2 SNEGSKA (reference sequence). The DNA of the CDR3 is TGCAGTGCCATCAGCACCGGGAATTCACCCCTCCACTTT. It translates to CSAISTGNSPLHF.

This clonotype was found once. This chain uses TRBV12-3 or TRBV12-4 with TRBJ1-1; D gene uncertain. CDR3 length: 15 residues. The V end was cut by 1 base, the J end by 11 bases, with 20 bases between. As DNA, the CDR3 is TGTGCCAGCAGTTTAGATGGCCTGGGGAACACTAAGGCTTTCTTT. This translates into CASSLDGLGNTKAFF.

This clonotype was seen ten or more times. The V gene is TRBV11-2, the J gene TRBJ2-7; D possibly uses TRBD1 or TRBD2 (6 bases each). The germline CDR1 and CDR2 sequences are SGHAT and FQNNGV. With 3 bases removed from V and 0 bases from J, the gap between germline ends came to 9 bases. This CDR3 comprises 14 residues. The CDR3 reads CASSFRGHSYEQYF. In nucleotides, the CDR3 is TGTGCCAGCAGCTTCCGGGGGCACTCCTACGAGCAGTACTTC.

This clonotype was seen repeatedly, ten times or more. The chain combines TRBV6-5 with TRBJ2-7; D unresolved. V was cut by 7 bases and J by 2 bases, with 6 bases left in between. The CDR3 has 11 residues. Germline CDR1 and CDR2: MNHEY and SVGAGI. CDR3 sequence reads: CASNRPYEQYF. CDR3 coding DNA: TGTGCCAGCAATCGACCCTACGAGCAGTACTTC.

The chain is built from TRBV7-2 and TRBJ2-3; 10 bases map to TRBD2. Germline lookup yields CDR1 SGHTA and CDR2 FQGNSA. This CDR3 has 15 amino acids. V shed 6 bases, J shed 6 bases, and the junction held 9 bases outside the gene matches. Written as DNA, the CDR3 is TGTGCCAGCAGTCGTAGCGGGGGGCCGGGGGATACGCAGTATTTT. Encoded protein: CASSRSGGPGDTQYF.

This clonotype was picked up one time. This clone may be a read error of a much larger clone one base away. The chain uses TRBV30 and TRBJ1-5, with 7 bases aligning to TRBD1. The CDR3 contains 13 residues. Germline lookup yields CDR1 GTSNPN and CDR2 SVGIG (reference sequence). As DNA, the CDR3 is TGTGCCTGGAGTGGACAGGGCAATCAGCCCCGGCATTTT. It translates to CAWSGQGNQPRHF.

This clonotype occurred many times. J is TRBJ1-3 and V is TRBV6-6, with a possible D match to TRBD1 (6 bases). The V gene lost 6 bases and the J gene lost 0 bases, with 12 bases spanning the gap. The CDR3 is 15 residues long. From germline, CDR1 is MNHNY and CDR2 SVGAGI (reference sequence). The CDR3 coding sequence is TGTGCCAGCAGGCCACAGGGTACCTCTGGAAACACCATATATTTT. This gives the protein CASRPQGTSGNTIYF.